Shown below are 25 T cell receptor beta chains from a single sample sequenced in a study of blood T cells in healthy people across ages. Next came a second PCR, run for about 7 to 12 cycles, which used a sample-barcoded 5' primer along with a J-beta primer mix. MiXCR, applied by TCRdb to the 5' RACE reads, yields one record per CDR3 protein. The sample has roughly 1,100,000 distinct CDR3 sequences; roughly a quarter are singletons. A further study also used this sample, focusing on T cells of mothers and their children.

Sequencing was done on a sample of blood. All receptors derive from a girl aged 2 to 9 in good health.

There are many counts of this clonotype. The J gene is TRBJ2-6, the V gene TRBV7-2; D is perhaps TRBD1 or TRBD2 (5 bases each). This CDR3 comprises 15 residues. Germline loops: CDR1 SGHTA, CDR2 FQGNSA. V lost 6 bases and J lost 2, with 11 bases in between. DNA for the CDR3: TGTGCCAGCAGTTTTGGGGGAACTGGGGCCAACGTCCTGACTTTC. Translated, it gives CASSFGGTGANVLTF. Full variable domain (remainder filled in from reference TRBV7-2 and TRBJ2-6): GAGVSQSPSNKVTEKGKDVELRCDPISGHTALYWYRQSLGQGLEFLIYFQGNSAPDKSGLPSDRFSAERTGGSVSTLTIQRTQQEDSAVYLCASSFGGTGANVLTFGAGSRLTVL.

This clonotype was found a few times. The chain couples TRBV12-3 or TRBV12-4 to TRBJ2-7; possibly TRBD2 for D (6 bases). Trimming shortened V by 5 bases and J by 3 bases, and 14 bases separated the two germline ends. This CDR3 is 14 amino acids long. In DNA, the CDR3 is TGTGCCAGCAGTAACTTCGGGAGAAACTACGAGCAGTACTTC. Translating gives CASSNFGRNYEQYF.

This chain links TRBV7-9 with TRBJ1-2; D might be TRBD1 (5 bases). The length of the CDR3 is 16 residues. Germline assignment: CDR1 SEHNR and CDR2 FQNEAQ (reference sequence). V gave up 1 base and J gave up 1 base, with 13 bases separating them. The CDR3 DNA is TGTGCCAGCAGCTTAGTTGGCACAGGTAGTAACTATGGCTACACCTTC. It specifies CASSLVGTGSNYGYTF. The whole variable domain, filled in from reference TRBV7-9 and TRBJ1-2, reads DTGVSQNPRHKITKRGQNVTFRCDPISEHNRLYWYRQTLGQGPEFLTYFQNEAQLEKSRLLSDRFSAERPKGSFSTLEIQRTEQGDSAMYLCASSLVGTGSNYGYTFGSGTRLTVV.

This clonotype turned up a few times. The chain has TRBV9 and TRBJ1-4; 7 nucleotides line up with TRBD1. Germline assignment: CDR1 SGDLS and CDR2 YYNGEE. The V gene end was trimmed by 4 bases and the J gene end by 4 bases; junction bases not matched to a gene: 10. The CDR3 covers 16 residues. CDR3 in amino acids: CASSPRDRALNEKLFF. The CDR3, as DNA: TGTGCCAGCAGCCCGCGGGACAGAGCTCTTAATGAAAAACTGTTTTTT.

This clonotype was counted between two and nine times. The chain couples TRBV9 to TRBJ2-1, with a tentative D call TRBD1 (5 bases). The V end was cut by 4 bases, the J end by 9 bases, with 14 bases between. The CDR3 length is 13 residues. CDR1 SGDLS and CDR2 YYNGEE come from the germline V gene. In nucleotides, the CDR3 is TGTGCCAGCAGCCCAGAGAGCAGGGTTGAGCAGTTCTTC. Protein: CASSPESRVEQFF.

In this sample, this clonotype turned up a few times. CDR3 DNA: TGTGCCAGCAGTTCCGGGACTAGCGGGCCTGGAGAGACCCAGTACTTC. Protein: CASSSGTSGPGETQYF. The chain has TRBV6-2 or TRBV6-3 and TRBJ2-5; TRBD2 matches 12 bases. The V segment lost 4 bases and the J segment 4 bases; nucleotides outside the gene matches: 7. The CDR3 is 16 amino acids. CDR1 and CDR2 from the germline V gene are MNHEY and SVGEGT.

As to this clonotype: The junction shows a germline mismatch at one end, possibly a read error. The chain uses TRBV7-9 and TRBJ2-7, with 10 positions matching TRBD2. Germline CDR1 and CDR2: SEHNR and FQNEAQ (reference sequence). This CDR3 contains 16 residues. The CDR3 DNA follows: TGCGCCAGCAGCCACGAAGCGGGAGGGCCTTTTTACGAGCAGTACTTC. Protein sequence: CASSHEAGGPFYEQYF.

The CDR3 DNA follows: TGTGCCAGCAGCTCCTGGGGGGGACTAACTTACAATGAGCAGTTCTTC. Translated, it gives CASSSWGGLTYNEQFF. The chain combines TRBV11-3 with TRBJ2-1; 7 bases align to TRBD2. J was trimmed by 4 bases and V by 4 bases; bases with no gene match: 10. The CDR3 covers 16 residues. CDR1 is SGHNT and CDR2 is YENEEA in the germline V gene.

J is TRBJ1-5 and V is TRBV29-1, with 8 bases aligning to TRBD1. Germline lookup yields CDR1 SQVTM and CDR2 ANQGSEA. V lost 4 bases, J lost 4 bases, and 6 bases stayed unmatched. CDR3 length: 14 residues. CDR3 coding DNA: TGCAGCGTTGTAGGCCAGGGGGCTAATCAGCCCCAGCATTTT. Translating gives CSVVGQGANQPQHF.

V gene TRBV9 combines with J gene TRBJ1-2; D gene unclear. CDR1 is SGDLS, CDR2 YYNGEE, per germline. This CDR3 spans 13 amino acids. Trimming shortened V by 3 bases and J by 4 bases, and 10 bases separated the two germline ends. The CDR3 spells CASSGRQGYGYTF. The CDR3 DNA reads TGTGCCAGCAGCGGGCGACAAGGCTATGGCTACACCTTC. Using reference TRBV9 and TRBJ1-2 for the parts outside the CDR3, the full variable domain is DSGVTQTPKHLITATGQRVTLRCSPRSGDLSVYWYQQSLDQGLQFLIQYYNGEERAKGNILERFSAQQFPDLHSELNLSSLELGDSALYFCASSGRQGYGYTFGSGTRLTVV.

This clonotype was counted between two and nine times. The chain uses TRBV4-1 and TRBJ2-5, with D hard to call. The tail of the sequence fits TRBJ2-7 better, so the J call may be wrong. CDR1 and CDR2 from the germline V gene are MGHRA and YSYEKL. The CDR3 consists of 12 residues. CDR3 in DNA: TGCGCCAGCAGCCAAGAAGACTACGAGCAGTACTTC. Protein sequence: CASSQEDYEQYF.

In its sample, this clonotype was seen a few times. V is TRBV12-3 or TRBV12-4 and J is TRBJ2-7, with TRBD2 identical over 9 bases. This CDR3 is built from 16 residues. Trimming cost V 3 bases and J 6 bases; bases outside gene matches: 12. The CDR3 coding sequence is TGTGCCAGCAGTTTTATAAGACTAGCGGCCTTCAGCGAGCAGTACTTC. This sequence encodes CASSFIRLAAFSEQYF.

This clonotype was counted between two and nine times. The chain has TRBV18 and TRBJ2-7; no clear D. The CDR3 contains 13 residues. V lost 6 bases, J lost 8 bases, and 17 bases lay in between. Germline CDR1 and CDR2: KGHSH and LQKENI. CDR3 residues: CASSPSAYDKQYF. CDR3 bases: TGTGCCAGCTCGCCAAGCGCGTATGACAAGCAGTACTTC.

This clonotype was recorded a few times. The gene calls are TRBV6-1 and TRBJ1-1; D gene unclear. CDR3 length: 17 amino acids. Trimming stripped 0 bases from V and 1 base from J, with 15 bases between. The germline gives CDR1 MNHNS, CDR2 SASEGT. The CDR3 coding sequence is TGTGCCAGCAGTGAAGCGTTAGGTTCGGCTGGGAACACTGAAGCTTTCTTT. Protein product: CASSEALGSAGNTEAFF.

The gene calls are TRBV7-9 and TRBJ2-1; 9 nucleotides line up with TRBD2. Germline trimming cut 6 bases from V and 4 bases from J; bases unmatched to any gene: 13. This CDR3 spans 17 amino acids. The germline CDR1 and CDR2 sequences are SEHNR and FQNEAQ (reference sequence). DNA of the CDR3: TGTGCCAGCAGTTCCGGGACTAGCAGGTTGAGGTACAATGAGCAGTTCTTC. It translates to CASSSGTSRLRYNEQFF.

The rearrangement uses TRBV3-1 and TRBJ2-1; 9 bases are shared with TRBD2. Germline V gives CDR1 LGHDT, CDR2 YNNKEL (reference sequence). V lost 0 bases, J lost 3 bases, and 0 bases stayed unmatched. The CDR3 is made up of 15 amino acids. The CDR3 DNA reads as TGTGCCAGCAGCCAAGAGCGGGGGGGCTACAATGAGCAGTTCTTC. This sequence encodes CASSQERGGYNEQFF.

This chain joins TRBV19 and TRBJ2-3; 9 bases fit TRBD2. This CDR3 spans 16 amino acids. Losses at the gene ends were 11 bases for V and 0 bases for J; bases not matched to a gene: 12. Looked up from germline, CDR1 is LNHDA and CDR2 is SQIVND (reference sequence). The DNA of the CDR3 is TGTGCCGCCGGCAGCGGGGGGCTGGTGAGCACAGATACGCAGTATTTT. Translated: CAAGSGGLVSTDTQYF.

This clonotype was seen a handful of times. This rearrangement joins TRBV7-6 to TRBJ2-1, with 8 bases that match TRBD2. Germline lookup yields CDR1 SGHVS and CDR2 FNYEAQ. Trimming removed 1 base from V and 2 bases from J; junction bases left unmatched: 4. The CDR3 is made up of 16 amino acids. Here the CDR3 DNA reads TGTGCCAGCAGCTTAGGGCCGGGACTAGCCTACAATGAGCAGTTCTTC. It is translated as CASSLGPGLAYNEQFF. Drawing the rest from reference TRBV7-6 and TRBJ2-1, the complete variable domain is GAGVSQSPRYKVTKRGQDVALRCDPISGHVSLYWYRQALGQGPEFLTYFNYEAQQDKSGLPNDRFSAERPEGSISTLTIQRTEQRDSAMYRCASSLGPGLAYNEQFFGPGTRLTVL.

J is TRBJ1-6 and V is TRBV7-2, with D perhaps TRBD1 (6 bases). The CDR3 contains 15 residues. Germline V CDR1 and CDR2: SGHTA, FQGNSA. V dropped 1 base and J dropped 11 bases, with 15 bases sitting between them. The chain's CDR3 is CASSLGGGLDPPLHF. Here the CDR3 DNA reads TGTGCCAGCAGCTTAGGCGGGGGGCTGGATCCACCCCTCCACTTT.

The chain carries TRBV25-1 and TRBJ2-6; D unclear. This CDR3 has 14 amino acids. The V gene's germline CDR1 is MGHDK and CDR2 SYGVNS. V was clipped by 6 bases and J by 0 bases, with 6 bases between them. CDR3: CASRRTSGANVLTF. The CDR3, as DNA: TGTGCCAGCAGAAGAACCTCTGGGGCCAACGTCCTGACTTTC.

As regards this clonotype: Likely a read error: the CDR3 ends without its conserved phenylalanine or tryptophan. This rearrangement joins TRBV29-1 to TRBJ2-3; D unclear. V was clipped by 7 bases and J by 0 bases, with 8 bases between them. Germline V gives CDR1 SQVTM, CDR2 ANQGSEA. CDR3 length: 12 amino acids. CDR3 nucleotides: TGCAGCGGAGACGGGAGCACAGATACGCAGTATTCT. Amino acid sequence: CSGDGSTDTQYS.

The chain carries TRBV10-3 and TRBJ2-7, with D unclear. This CDR3 has 11 amino acids. CDR1 is ENHRY and CDR2 is SYGVKD in the germline V gene. Trimming cost V 10 bases and J 4 bases, with 11 bases left between them. The CDR3 bases are TGTGCCACCGAGCAAGAATACGAGCAGTACTTC. Protein product: CATEQEYEQYF.

The gene calls are TRBV29-1 and TRBJ2-5; 7 bases fit TRBD1. The J call may be faulty, since TRBJ2-7 better matches the DNA end. CDR1 and CDR2 from the germline V gene are SQVTM and ANQGSEA. CDR3 length: 13 residues. CDR3 nucleotides: TGCAGCGTTACCGGGACAGACGGAGCCGAGCAGTACTTC. It is translated as CSVTGTDGAEQYF.

This clonotype has just a few counts. This chain uses TRBV29-1 with TRBJ2-5, with D possibly being TRBD1 (5 bases). The germline gives CDR1 SQVTM, CDR2 ANQGSEA. The CDR3 covers 11 residues. V was pared by 8 bases and J by 0 bases, with 7 bases between. In nucleotides, the CDR3 is TGCAGCCAGACAGACCAAGAGACCCAGTACTTC. It is translated as CSQTDQETQYF.

The chain links TRBV7-2 to TRBJ1-2, with D possibly TRBD1 on 6 matching bases. CDR1 and CDR2 (germline): SGHTA, FQGNSA. V was pared by 4 bases and J by 5 bases, with 17 bases between. The CDR3 has 15 residues. The CDR3 sequence is CASSSQWGPSYGYTF. The CDR3 coding sequence is TGTGCCAGCAGCTCCCAGTGGGGGCCTTCATATGGCTACACCTTC. The full variable domain, with the rest looked up from reference TRBV7-2 and TRBJ1-2, is GAGVSQSPSNKVTEKGKDVELRCDPISGHTALYWYRQSLGQGLEFLIYFQGNSAPDKSGLPSDRFSAERTGGSVSTLTIQRTQQEDSAVYLCASSSQWGPSYGYTFGSGTRLTVV.